This note documents a single T cell receptor beta chain sequence. From germline, CDR1 is LNHDA and CDR2 SQIVND (reference sequence). Trimming pared 5 bases from V and 4 bases from J, leaving 10 bases between. The CDR3 is made up of 13 amino acids. The Seattle site enrolled patients during active infection and followed them longitudinally. This record comes from a study of blood T cell repertoires in COVID-19. In the study overall: COVID-19 samples from acute and convalescent phases originated in the United States, Italy and Spain. Sources were T cells, B-cell-depleted T cells, or PBMCs; the material itself was cDNA or gDNA.

Under the authors' procedure: Scientists estimated how many nucleated cells there were by amplifying reference gene primers. TCRdb keeps only in-frame clones here, not all; method: immunoSEQ multiplex PCR. V and J calls and clone size are those listed in that table; D and trimming were worked out from the DNA. The data show roughly 150,000 clones, with approximately 85% seen just once and under 7.5% held by the top ten. Sequencing was carried out using peripheral blood. The chain employs TRBV19 and TRBJ2-3, with D tentatively TRBD2 (6 bases). This clonotype originated in a man at least 80 years old with COVID-19, enrolled during active disease. Here the CDR3 DNA reads TGTGCCAGTAGTCCTAGCGTCCCAGATACGCAGTATTTT. This codes for CASSPSVPDTQYF.